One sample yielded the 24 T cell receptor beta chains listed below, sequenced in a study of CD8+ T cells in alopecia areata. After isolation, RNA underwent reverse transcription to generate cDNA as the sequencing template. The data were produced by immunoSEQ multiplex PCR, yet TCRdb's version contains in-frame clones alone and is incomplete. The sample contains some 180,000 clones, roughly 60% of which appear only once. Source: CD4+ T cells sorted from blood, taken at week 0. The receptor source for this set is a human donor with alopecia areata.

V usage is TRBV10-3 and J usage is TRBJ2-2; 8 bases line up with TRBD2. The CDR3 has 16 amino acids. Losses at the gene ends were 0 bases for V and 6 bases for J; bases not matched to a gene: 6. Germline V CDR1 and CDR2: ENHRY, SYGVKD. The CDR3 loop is CAISESSGGGAGELFF. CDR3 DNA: TGTGCCATCAGTGAGTCCAGCGGGGGCGGCGCCGGGGAGCTGTTTTTT.

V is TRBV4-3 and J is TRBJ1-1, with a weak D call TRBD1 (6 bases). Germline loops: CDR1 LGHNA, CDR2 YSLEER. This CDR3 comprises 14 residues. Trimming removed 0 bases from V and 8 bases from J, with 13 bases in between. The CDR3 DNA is TGCGCCAGCAGCCAAGAAATGCGGCAGGGGGAAGCTTTCTTT. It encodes CASSQEMRQGEAFF.

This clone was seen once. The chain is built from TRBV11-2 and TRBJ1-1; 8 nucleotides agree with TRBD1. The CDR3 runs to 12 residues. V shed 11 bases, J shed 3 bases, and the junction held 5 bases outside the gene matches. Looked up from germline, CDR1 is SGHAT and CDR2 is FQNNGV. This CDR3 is CACRRGHTEAFF. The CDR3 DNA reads TGTGCCTGCCGCAGGGGGCACACTGAAGCTTTCTTT.

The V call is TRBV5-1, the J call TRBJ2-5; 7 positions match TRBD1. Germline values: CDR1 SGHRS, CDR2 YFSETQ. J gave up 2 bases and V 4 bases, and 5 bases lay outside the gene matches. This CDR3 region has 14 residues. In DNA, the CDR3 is TGCGCCAGCAGCCCTGGGACAGCACAAGAGACCCAGTACTTC. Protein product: CASSPGTAQETQYF. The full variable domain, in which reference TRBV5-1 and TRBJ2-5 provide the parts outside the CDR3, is KAGVTQTPRYLIKTRGQQVTLSCSPISGHRSVSWYQQTPGQGLQFLFEYFSETQRNKGNFPGRFSGRQFSNSRSEMNVSTLELGDSALYLCASSPGTAQETQYFGPGTRLLVL.

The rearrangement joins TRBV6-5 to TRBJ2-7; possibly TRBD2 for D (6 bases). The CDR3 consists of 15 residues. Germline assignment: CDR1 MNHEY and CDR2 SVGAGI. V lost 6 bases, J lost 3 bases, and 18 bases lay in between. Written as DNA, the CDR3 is TGTGCCAGCAGCACAGCTTGGGGGACTGTCTACGAGCAGTACTTC. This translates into CASSTAWGTVYEQYF.

Here the CDR3 reads CASSQDRMGHLNTEAFF. In DNA form, the CDR3 reads TGTGCCAGCAGCCAAGATCGAATGGGACACTTGAACACTGAAGCTTTCTTT. This chain connects TRBV14 to TRBJ1-1, with D possibly being TRBD1 (6 bases). The CDR3 sequence is 17 residues long. V gave up 0 bases and J gave up 0 bases, with 14 bases separating them. The germline gives CDR1 SGHDN, CDR2 FVKESK.

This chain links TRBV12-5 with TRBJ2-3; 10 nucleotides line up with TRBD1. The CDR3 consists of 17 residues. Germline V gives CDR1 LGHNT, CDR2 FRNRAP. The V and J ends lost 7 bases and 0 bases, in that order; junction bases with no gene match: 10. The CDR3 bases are TGTGCTAGTGCCCCCCGACAGGGGGCTCCTAGCACAGATACGCAGTATTTT. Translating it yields CASAPRQGAPSTDTQYF.

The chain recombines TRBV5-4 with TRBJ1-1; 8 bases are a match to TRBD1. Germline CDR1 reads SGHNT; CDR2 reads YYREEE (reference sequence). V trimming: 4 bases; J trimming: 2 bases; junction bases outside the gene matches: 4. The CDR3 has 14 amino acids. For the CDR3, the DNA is TGTGCCAGCAGCGTCGGACAGGGAAACACTGAAGCTTTCTTT. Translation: CASSVGQGNTEAFF.

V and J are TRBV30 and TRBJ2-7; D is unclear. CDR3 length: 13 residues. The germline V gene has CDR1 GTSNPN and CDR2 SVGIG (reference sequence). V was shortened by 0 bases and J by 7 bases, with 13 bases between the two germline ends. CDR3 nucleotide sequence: TGTGCCTGGAGTGTTCACGGCGTTATTGAGCAGTACTTC. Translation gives CAWSVHGVIEQYF.

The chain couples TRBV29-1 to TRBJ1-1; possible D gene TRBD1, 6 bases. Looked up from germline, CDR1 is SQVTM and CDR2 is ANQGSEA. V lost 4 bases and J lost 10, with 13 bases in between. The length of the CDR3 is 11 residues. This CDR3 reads CSVVGARGAFF. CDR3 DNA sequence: TGCAGCGTTGTAGGGGCCAGGGGAGCTTTCTTT.

CDR3 DNA sequence: TGTGCCAGGACACGAGGCAATCAGCCCCAGCATTTT. It yields the protein CARTRGNQPQHF. J is TRBJ1-5 and V is TRBV25-1; no clear D gene. Deletions cut 9 bases from V and 2 bases from J, with 8 bases between. The CDR3 contains 12 residues. Germline CDR1 reads MGHDK; CDR2 reads SYGVNS.

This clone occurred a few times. The CDR3 nucleotides read TGTGCCAGCAGCTTAGGGGAGGGGCGCGGACAGCCCCAGCATTTT. As protein: CASSLGEGRGQPQHF. The V call is TRBV7-9, the J call TRBJ1-5; D is perhaps TRBD1 (5 bases). Germline CDR1 is SEHNR and CDR2 is FQNEAQ (reference sequence). This CDR3 contains 15 residues. Trimming removed 1 base at V and 7 bases at J, with 14 bases between.

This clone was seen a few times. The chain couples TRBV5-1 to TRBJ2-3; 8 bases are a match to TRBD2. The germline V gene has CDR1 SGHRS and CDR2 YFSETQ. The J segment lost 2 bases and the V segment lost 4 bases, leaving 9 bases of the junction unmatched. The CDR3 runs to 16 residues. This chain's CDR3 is CASSPQAGAATDTQYF. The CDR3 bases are TGCGCCAGCAGCCCCCAAGCGGGGGCCGCCACAGATACGCAGTATTTT.

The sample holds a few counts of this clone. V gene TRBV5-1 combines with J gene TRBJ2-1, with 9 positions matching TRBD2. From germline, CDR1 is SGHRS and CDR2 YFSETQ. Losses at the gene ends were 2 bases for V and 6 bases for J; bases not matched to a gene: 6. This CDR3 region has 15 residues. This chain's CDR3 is CASSLQAGGLNEQFF. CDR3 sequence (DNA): TGCGCCAGCAGCTTACAAGCGGGGGGCCTCAATGAGCAGTTCTTC.

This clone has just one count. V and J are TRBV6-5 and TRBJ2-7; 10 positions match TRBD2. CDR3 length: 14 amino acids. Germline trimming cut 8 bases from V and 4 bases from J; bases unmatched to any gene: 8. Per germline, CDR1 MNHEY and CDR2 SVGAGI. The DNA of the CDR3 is TGTGCCAGCGGACAGCGGGGGGGACCTTACGAGCAGTACTTC. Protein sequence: CASGQRGGPYEQYF.

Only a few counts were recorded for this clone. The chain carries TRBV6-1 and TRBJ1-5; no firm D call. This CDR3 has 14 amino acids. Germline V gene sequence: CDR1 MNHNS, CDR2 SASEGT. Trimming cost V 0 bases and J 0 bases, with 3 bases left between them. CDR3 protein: CASSEAHSNQPQHF. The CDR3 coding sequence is TGTGCCAGCAGTGAAGCACATAGCAATCAGCCCCAGCATTTT.

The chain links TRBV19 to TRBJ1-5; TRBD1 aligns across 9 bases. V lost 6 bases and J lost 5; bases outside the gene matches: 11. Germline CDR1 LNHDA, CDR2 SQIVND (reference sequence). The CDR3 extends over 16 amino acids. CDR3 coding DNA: TGTGCCAGTAGCCGGGGCCCGGGACAGGGATATCAGCCCCAGCATTTT. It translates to CASSRGPGQGYQPQHF. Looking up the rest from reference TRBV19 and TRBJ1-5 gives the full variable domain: DGGITQSPKYLFRKEGQNVTLSCEQNLNHDAMYWYRQDPGQGLRLIYYSQIVNDFQKGDIAEGYSVSREKKESFPLTVTSAQKNPTAFYLCASSRGPGQGYQPQHFGDGTRLSIL.

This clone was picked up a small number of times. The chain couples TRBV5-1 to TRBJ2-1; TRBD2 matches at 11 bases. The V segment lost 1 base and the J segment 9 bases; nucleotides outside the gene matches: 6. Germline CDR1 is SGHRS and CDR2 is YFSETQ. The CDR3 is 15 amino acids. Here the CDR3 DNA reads TGCGCCAGCAGCTTGAAGGGACTAGCGGCCGGTGAGCAGTTCTTC. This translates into CASSLKGLAAGEQFF.

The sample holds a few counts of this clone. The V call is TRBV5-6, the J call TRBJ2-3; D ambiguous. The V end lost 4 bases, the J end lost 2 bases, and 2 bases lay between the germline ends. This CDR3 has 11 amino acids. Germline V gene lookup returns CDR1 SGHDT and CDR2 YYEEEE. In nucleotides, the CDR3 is TGTGCCAGCAGCACCACAGATACGCAGTATTTT. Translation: CASSTTDTQYF.

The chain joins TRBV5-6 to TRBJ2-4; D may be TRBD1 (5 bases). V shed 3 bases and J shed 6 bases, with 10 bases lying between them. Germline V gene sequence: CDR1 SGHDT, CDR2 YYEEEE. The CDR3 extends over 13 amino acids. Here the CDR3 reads CASSYPGINIQYF. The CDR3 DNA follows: TGTGCCAGCAGCTATCCAGGGATAAACATTCAGTACTTC.

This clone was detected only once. For the CDR3, the DNA is TGTGCCATCAGTGAGTCGTTGGGGAACACTGAAGCTTTCTTT. This encodes CAISESLGNTEAFF. This sequence joins TRBV10-3 and TRBJ1-1, with D unclear. There are 14 residues in the CDR3. Germline CDR1 ENHRY, CDR2 SYGVKD. Trimming stripped 0 bases from V and 1 base from J, with 6 bases between.

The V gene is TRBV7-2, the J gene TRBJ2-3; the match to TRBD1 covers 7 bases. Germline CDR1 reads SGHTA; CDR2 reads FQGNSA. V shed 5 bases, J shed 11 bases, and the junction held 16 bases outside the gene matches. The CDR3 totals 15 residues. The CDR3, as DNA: TGTGCCAGCAGCGCCTCTACAGGGGCCCAGGGCGGGCAGTATTTT. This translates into CASSASTGAQGGQYF.

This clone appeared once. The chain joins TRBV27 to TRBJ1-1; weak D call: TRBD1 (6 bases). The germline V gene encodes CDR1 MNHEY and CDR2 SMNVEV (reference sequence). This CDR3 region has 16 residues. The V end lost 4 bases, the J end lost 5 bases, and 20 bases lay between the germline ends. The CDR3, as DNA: TGTGCCAGCAGTTCCAAAACCGGGGGCGCAAGGACTGAAGCTTTCTTT. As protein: CASSSKTGGARTEAFF.

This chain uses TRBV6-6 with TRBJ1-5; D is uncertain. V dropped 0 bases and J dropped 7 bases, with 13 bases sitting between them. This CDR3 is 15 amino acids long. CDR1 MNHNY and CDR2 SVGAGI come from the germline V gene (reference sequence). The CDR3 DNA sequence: TGTGCCAGCAGTTACTCGCCATCTGCGGGGCAGCCCCAGCATTTT. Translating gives CASSYSPSAGQPQHF.